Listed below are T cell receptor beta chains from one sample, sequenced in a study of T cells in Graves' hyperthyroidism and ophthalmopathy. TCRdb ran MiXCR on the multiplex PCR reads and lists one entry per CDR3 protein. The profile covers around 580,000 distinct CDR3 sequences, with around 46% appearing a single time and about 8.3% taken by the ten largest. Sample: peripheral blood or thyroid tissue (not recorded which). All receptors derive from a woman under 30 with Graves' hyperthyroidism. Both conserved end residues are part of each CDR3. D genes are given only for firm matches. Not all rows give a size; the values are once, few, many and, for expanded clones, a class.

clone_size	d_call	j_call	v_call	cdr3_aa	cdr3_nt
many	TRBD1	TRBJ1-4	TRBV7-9	CASSVAPGQTNEKLFF	TGTGCCAGCAGCGTTGCGCCGGGACAGACTAATGAAAAACTGTTTTTT
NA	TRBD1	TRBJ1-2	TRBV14	CASSVEPGRQGARYGYTF	TGTGCCAGCAGCGTTGAACCCGGGAGACAGGGGGCCCGCTATGGCTACACCTTC
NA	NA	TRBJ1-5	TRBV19	CASSSQGIDNQPQHF	TGTGCCAGTAGTTCGCAGGGCATTGACAATCAGCCCCAGCATTTT
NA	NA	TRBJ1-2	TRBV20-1	CSAISGAYTF	TGCAGTGCTATTAGCGGGGCCTACACCTTC
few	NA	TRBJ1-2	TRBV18	CASSLYSTNYGYTF	TGTGCCAGCTCACTGTACAGTACGAACTATGGCTACACCTTC
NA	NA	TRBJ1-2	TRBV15	CATSRGNTGEADYGYTF	TGTGCCACCAGCAGAGGGAACACCGGGGAGGCCGACTATGGCTACACCTTC
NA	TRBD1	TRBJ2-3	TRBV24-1	CATSLGQGGSTDTQYF	TGTGCCACCAGCCTTGGACAGGGGGGGAGCACAGATACGCAGTATTTT
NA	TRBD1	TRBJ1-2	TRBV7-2	CASSEGQGFAGYTF	TGTGCCAGCAGCGAAGGACAGGGTTTTGCTGGCTACACCTTC
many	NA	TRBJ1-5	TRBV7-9	CASSPGNSNQPQHF	TGTGCCAGCAGCCCTGGGAACAGCAATCAGCCCCAGCATTTT
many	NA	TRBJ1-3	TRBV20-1	CSAYSGTQGRNTIYF	TGCAGTGCGTATTCGGGGACTCAAGGCCGAAACACCATATATTTT
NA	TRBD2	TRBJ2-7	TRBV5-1	CASSPLSGSSYEQYF	TGCGCCAGCAGCCCCCTTAGCGGGAGCAGCTACGAGCAGTACTTC
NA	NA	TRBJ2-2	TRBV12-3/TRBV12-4	CASSSGQQGDGELFF	TGTGCCAGCAGCTCCGGACAGCAGGGAGACGGGGAGCTGTTTTTT
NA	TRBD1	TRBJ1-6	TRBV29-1	CSARDGTGGSSPLHF	TGCAGTGCTAGAGACGGGACAGGGGGAAGTTCACCCCTCCACTTT
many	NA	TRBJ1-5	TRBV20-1	CSARDLGFVQPQHF	TGCAGTGCTAGAGATTTGGGGTTCGTGCAGCCCCAGCATTTT
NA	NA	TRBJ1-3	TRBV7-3	CASSPGGSIYF	TGTGCCAGCAGCCCCGGAGGGAGCATATATTTT
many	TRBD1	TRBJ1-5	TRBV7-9	CASSLEQGFLHASNQPQHF	TGTGCCAGCAGCTTGGAACAGGGGTTTTTACATGCCAGCAATCAGCCCCAGCATTTT
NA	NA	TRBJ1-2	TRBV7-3	CASSPGGTGVPNGYTF	TGTGCCAGCAGCCCGGGGGGTACAGGTGTCCCGAATGGCTACACCTTC
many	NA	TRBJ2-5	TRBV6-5	CASRRQVGGETQYF	TGTGCCAGCAGACGACAGGTTGGAGGAGAGACCCAGTACTTC
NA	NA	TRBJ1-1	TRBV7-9	CASSTGRSEAFF	TGTGCCAGCAGCACCGGTCGGAGTGAAGCTTTCTTT
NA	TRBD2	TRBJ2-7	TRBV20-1	CSAGDGTSEQYF	TGCAGTGCTGGAGATGGGACTAGCGAGCAGTACTTC
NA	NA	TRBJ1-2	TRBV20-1	CSASRDYGYTF	TGCAGTGCTAGCCGGGACTATGGCTACACCTTC
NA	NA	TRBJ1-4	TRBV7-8	CASSLDKGPYTEKLFF	TGTGCCAGCAGCTTAGACAAAGGCCCCTACACTGAAAAACTGTTTTTT